These 15 T cell receptor beta chains were all obtained from the same sample, sequenced in a study of T cell responses to AZD1222 COVID-19 vaccine. Assay used: immunoSEQ multiplex PCR; TCRdb lists only in-frame clones, some missing. The sample lists tens of thousands of clones; about 85% were seen once. The sequenced sample was peripheral blood, obtained on day 0 of AZD1222 vaccination. The receptor set was obtained from an adult in good health.

V usage is TRBV7-6 and J usage is TRBJ1-4, with 7 bases lining up with TRBD1. The CDR3 extends over 15 amino acids. Unmatched junction bases numbered 10, after V lost 5 bases and J lost 7 bases. The germline CDR1 and CDR2 sequences are SGHVS and FNYEAQ. Here the CDR3 reads CASSANRGGAEKLFF. The CDR3 DNA is TGTGCCAGCAGCGCCAACAGGGGAGGTGCTGAAAAACTGTTTTTT.

The rearrangement joins TRBV5-6 to TRBJ1-5; the D is unclear. Trimming stripped 1 base from V and 5 bases from J, with 7 bases between. CDR1 and CDR2 from the germline V gene are SGHDT and YYEEEE. This CDR3 region has 13 residues. The CDR3 spells CASSLNRDQPQHF. The CDR3 DNA is TGTGCCAGCAGCTTGAATAGGGATCAGCCCCAGCATTTT.

This chain connects TRBV6-1 to TRBJ1-5, with D hard to call. From germline, CDR1 is MNHNS and CDR2 SASEGT. The CDR3 consists of 15 residues. The germline V and J ends were trimmed by 2 bases and 7 bases, with 15 bases remaining between them. Written as DNA, the CDR3 is TGTGCCAGCAGTGAAATATGGGAGGGCCGACAGCCCCAGCATTTT. This translates into CASSEIWEGRQPQHF.

In its sample, this clone was seen a few times. The rearrangement joins TRBV3-1 (or the pseudogene TRBV3-2) to TRBJ2-5; tentative D call: TRBD2 (6 bases). The CDR3 has 16 residues. The germline V and J ends were trimmed by 4 bases and 2 bases, with 17 bases remaining between them. Per germline, CDR1 LGHDT and CDR2 YNNKEL (reference sequence). The CDR3: CASSRASAEGQETQYF. Written as DNA, the CDR3 is TGTGCCAGCAGCCGGGCTAGCGCAGAGGGGCAAGAGACCCAGTACTTC.

CDR3 residues: CASSLLPLAGAEQYF. In nucleotides, the CDR3 is TGTGCCAGCAGTTTACTCCCACTAGCGGGAGCCGAGCAGTACTTC. This chain links TRBV6-5 with TRBJ2-7, with 11 nucleotides matching TRBD2. The trim removed 4 bases at V and 6 bases at J, leaving 8 bases unmatched. The germline V gene has CDR1 MNHEY and CDR2 SVGAGI. The CDR3 totals 15 residues.

This clone was seen once. This chain links TRBV9 with TRBJ2-7, with TRBD2 matching 14 bases. This CDR3 comprises 14 residues. V shed 3 bases, J shed 9 bases, and the junction held 5 bases outside the gene matches. Germline V CDR1 and CDR2: SGDLS, YYNGEE. The CDR3 loop is CASSGGLAGAGQYF. The CDR3 bases are TGTGCCAGCAGCGGGGGACTAGCGGGAGCGGGGCAGTACTTC.

The chain has TRBV7-3 and TRBJ1-2; 9 nucleotides line up with TRBD1. The CDR3 runs to 18 residues. V shed 5 bases, J shed 1 base, and the junction held 14 bases outside the gene matches. From germline, CDR1 is SGHTA and CDR2 FQGTGA. CDR3 loop: CASSNLAGTGWDNYGYTF. The CDR3 nucleotides are TGTGCCAGCAGCAACCTCGCCGGGACAGGGTGGGATAACTATGGCTACACCTTC.

V is TRBV18 and J is TRBJ1-6, with a weak D call TRBD1 (6 bases). The CDR3 spans 16 residues. CDR1 is KGHSH and CDR2 is LQKENI in the germline V gene. Trimming left V 0 bases short and J 7 bases short, with 13 bases between. The CDR3 nucleotides are TGTGCCAGCTCACCACCGTCACAGGGATGGAATTCACCCCTCCACTTT. Its protein product is CASSPPSQGWNSPLHF.

V and J are TRBV21-1 and TRBJ2-7; TRBD1, the table's D call, was not compared with the DNA. TRBV21-1 is labeled a pseudogene. This CDR3 spans 18 amino acids. The chain's CDR3 is CASSDSGTLLSVAYEQYF. The CDR3 DNA reads as TGTGCCAGCAGCGACTCCGGGACACTCCTTTCCGTGGCCTACGAGCAGTACTTC.

This clone was counted between two and nine times. The gene calls are TRBV4-3 and TRBJ2-7, with TRBD1 matching over 8 bases. V was clipped by 0 bases and J by 4 bases; unmatched bases: 11. The CDR3 covers 17 residues. Germline loops: CDR1 LGHNA, CDR2 YSLEER. The CDR3 protein is CASSQDRSGQGLYEQYF. The CDR3 region has the DNA TGCGCCAGCAGCCAAGATAGGTCAGGACAGGGCTTATACGAGCAGTACTTC.

The chain recombines TRBV9 with TRBJ2-3, with 8 bases fitting TRBD2. From germline, CDR1 is SGDLS and CDR2 YYNGEE. The CDR3 extends over 16 amino acids. The V segment lost 1 base and the J segment 1 base; nucleotides outside the gene matches: 5. The CDR3 loop reads CASSVRATSGTDTQYF. In nucleotides, the CDR3 is TGTGCCAGCAGCGTAAGGGCGACTAGCGGCACAGATACGCAGTATTTT.

The chain joins TRBV11-2 to TRBJ2-3; unclear D gene. Germline V gives CDR1 SGHAT, CDR2 FQNNGV. Trimming shortened V by 5 bases and J by 3 bases, and 12 bases separated the two germline ends. This CDR3 is built from 14 residues. CDR3: CASSLYLGTDTQYF. The CDR3 coding sequence is TGTGCCAGCAGCCTTTATTTGGGGACAGATACGCAGTATTTT.

This rearrangement joins TRBV18 to TRBJ1-4; no firm D call. Trimming left V 3 bases short and J 2 bases short, with 7 bases between. Germline CDR1 reads KGHSH; CDR2 reads LQKENI. CDR3 length: 14 residues. The CDR3 DNA sequence: TGTGCCAGCTCACCGAGTAGTACTAATGAAAAACTGTTTTTT. As protein: CASSPSSTNEKLFF.

This clone has just one count. The J gene is TRBJ2-1, the V gene TRBV10-3, with D perhaps TRBD1 or TRBD2 (7 bases each). The CDR3 length is 17 residues. The germline V gene has CDR1 ENHRY and CDR2 SYGVKD. The V and J ends lost 6 bases and 4 bases respectively, with 22 bases between them. The CDR3 DNA follows: TGTGCCATCAGCCCTCAAGAGGGGGCTAGCGGATACAATGAGCAGTTCTTC. Translated: CAISPQEGASGYNEQFF.

This chain uses TRBV7-3 with TRBJ1-1, with 9 positions matching TRBD1. Per germline, CDR1 SGHTA and CDR2 FQGTGA. V was pared by 5 bases and J by 3 bases, with 7 bases of the junction left unmatched. The CDR3 has 15 residues. The DNA of the CDR3 is TGTGCCAGCAGCCCTCGGGACAGGGAGGACACTGAAGCTTTCTTT. It codes for CASSPRDREDTEAFF.